This TCR beta chain originates from a study of lymphopenia after photon versus proton radiotherapy. Assay used: immunoSEQ multiplex PCR; TCRdb lists only in-frame clones, some missing. The table lists 35,000 to 45,000 clones, approximately 81% of them singletons, with around 2.7% in the top ten. Study-wide results and caveats: Survival link was tested only in deceased patients; proton benefit remains a possibility. Under photons, naive T cells and diversity fell while effector/memory populations rose. After the lymphocyte nadir, photon-treated repertoires showed oligoclonal expansion, especially of CD8+ Temra cells.

CDR1 SGHNT and CDR2 YENEEA come from the germline V gene. Trimming took 5 bases from V and 3 from J; bases not matched to a gene: 7. The CDR3 is 16 residues long. This clone was counted between two and nine times. Its antigen is as yet unknown. The source material was peripheral blood, sampled from a patient treated with photon-based radiotherapy. The TCR originated in a man aged 50 to 60 with gastric cancer. The gene calls are TRBV11-3 and TRBJ2-2; TRBD1 matches 9 bases. The CDR3 DNA reads TGTGCCAGCAGCCCAACGGGACAGGGCGACACCGGGGAGCTGTTTTTT. Protein product: CASSPTGQGDTGELFF.